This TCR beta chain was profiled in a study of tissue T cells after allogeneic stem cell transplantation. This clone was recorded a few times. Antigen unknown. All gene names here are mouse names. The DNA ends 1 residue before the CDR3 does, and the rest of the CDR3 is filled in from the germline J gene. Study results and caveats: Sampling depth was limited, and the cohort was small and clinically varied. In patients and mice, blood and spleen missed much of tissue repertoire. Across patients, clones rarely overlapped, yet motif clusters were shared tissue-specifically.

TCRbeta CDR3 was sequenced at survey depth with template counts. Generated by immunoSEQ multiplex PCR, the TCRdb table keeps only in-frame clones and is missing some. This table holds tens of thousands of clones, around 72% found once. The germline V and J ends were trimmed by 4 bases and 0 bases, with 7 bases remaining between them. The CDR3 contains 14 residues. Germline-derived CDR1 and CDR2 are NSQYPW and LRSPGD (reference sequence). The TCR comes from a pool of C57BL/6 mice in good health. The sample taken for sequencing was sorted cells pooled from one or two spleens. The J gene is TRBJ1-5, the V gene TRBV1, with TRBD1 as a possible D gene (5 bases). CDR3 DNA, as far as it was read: TGCACCTGCAGTGGACAGAATAACAACCAGGCTCCGCTT. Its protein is CTCSGQNNNQAPL. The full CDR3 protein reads CTCSGQNNNQAPLF.